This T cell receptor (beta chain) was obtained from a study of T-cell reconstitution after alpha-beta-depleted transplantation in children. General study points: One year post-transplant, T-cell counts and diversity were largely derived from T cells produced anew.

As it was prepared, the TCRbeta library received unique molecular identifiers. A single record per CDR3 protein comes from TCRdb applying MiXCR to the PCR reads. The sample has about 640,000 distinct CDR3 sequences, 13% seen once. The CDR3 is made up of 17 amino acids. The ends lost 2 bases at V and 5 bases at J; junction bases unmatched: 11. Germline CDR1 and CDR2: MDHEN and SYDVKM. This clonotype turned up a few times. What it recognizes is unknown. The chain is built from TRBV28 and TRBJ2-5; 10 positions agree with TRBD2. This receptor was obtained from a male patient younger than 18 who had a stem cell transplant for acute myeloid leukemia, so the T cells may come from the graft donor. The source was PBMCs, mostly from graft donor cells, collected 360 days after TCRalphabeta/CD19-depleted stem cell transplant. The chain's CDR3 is CASSLRGLLAGRETQYF. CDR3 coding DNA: TGTGCCAGCAGTTTAAGAGGTTTACTAGCGGGAAGGGAGACCCAGTACTTC.